The next 18 T cell receptor beta chains were all read from a single sample in a study of blood T cells in healthy people across ages. PCR was performed a second time for about 7 to 11 cycles using a sample-barcoded 5' primer and a J-beta primer mix. TCRdb itself ran the 5' RACE reads through MiXCR, one entry per CDR3 protein. The sample records 1.5 million or so distinct CDR3 sequences, less than 45% being singletons. Material: blood. These receptors were obtained from a woman between 18 and 29 years old in good health.

The chain employs TRBV4-3 and TRBJ1-3; D unclear. The CDR3 sequence is 15 residues long. Per the germline V gene, CDR1 is LGHNA and CDR2 is YSLEER. With 0 bases removed from V and 1 base from J, the gap between germline ends came to 7 bases. CDR3 loop: CASSQEPFSGNTIYF. As DNA, the CDR3 is TGCGCCAGCAGCCAAGAACCGTTTTCTGGAAACACCATATATTTT.

This clonotype has a count of ten or more. The rearrangement uses TRBV6-2 or TRBV6-3 and TRBJ2-5; no reliable D call. V lost 2 bases and J lost 1, with 2 bases in between. Germline CDR1 is MNHEY and CDR2 is SVGEGT. CDR3 length equals 12 residues. The CDR3 DNA sequence: TGTGCCAGCAGTTACACCCAAGAGACCCAGTACTTC. As protein: CASSYTQETQYF.

This clonotype was found once. The chain couples TRBV4-2 to TRBJ2-5; no clear D gene. Germline CDR1 is LGHNA and CDR2 is YNFKEQ. The CDR3 is 13 amino acids. Trimming took off 1 base at V and 5 bases at J, with 8 bases between the two ends. CDR3 in DNA: TGTGCCAGCAGCCAAGGGGAAGGGGAGACCCAGTACTTC. Translation: CASSQGEGETQYF.

The genes are TRBV20-1 and TRBJ1-2; D is undetermined. Between the trimmed V and J ends, which lost 0 bases and 7 bases, there was a span of 15 bases. CDR3 length: 14 residues. Germline V gives CDR1 DFQATT, CDR2 SNEGSKA (reference sequence). The CDR3 here is CSARDPGADPGYTF. In DNA form, the CDR3 reads TGCAGTGCTAGAGATCCCGGAGCCGACCCTGGCTACACCTTC.

This chain joins TRBV27 and TRBJ1-2, with a tentative D call TRBD1 (6 bases). The CDR3 is made up of 16 amino acids. V shed 0 bases and J shed 3 bases, with 14 bases lying between them. CDR1 and CDR2 from the germline V gene are MNHEY and SMNVEV (reference sequence). The CDR3, as DNA: TGTGCCAGCAGTTTATCGGGGGGGGCTAGGGACTATGGCTACACCTTC. Translating gives CASSLSGGARDYGYTF.

J is TRBJ2-7 and V is TRBV20-1; no definite D call. This CDR3 has 13 amino acids. Trimming took 6 bases from V and 3 from J, leaving 15 bases between them. Germline V gives CDR1 DFQATT, CDR2 SNEGSKA (reference sequence). The CDR3 DNA is TGCAGTGCCCCCCCCCCTAGTATCTACGAGCAGTACTTC. As protein: CSAPPPSIYEQYF.

This clonotype was counted a single time. The CDR3 sequence is CASSYVGLQETQYF. DNA of the CDR3: TGTGCCAGCAGTTACGTGGGCTTACAAGAGACCCAGTACTTC. The V and J genes are TRBV6-5 and TRBJ2-4; D unclear. The end of the DNA is better explained by TRBJ2-5, so the J call may be wrong. Germline values: CDR1 MNHEY, CDR2 SVGAGI. CDR3 size: 14 residues.

This clonotype has only a few counts. V is TRBV7-3 and J is TRBJ2-3; D ambiguous. V dropped 4 bases and J dropped 3 bases, with 14 bases sitting between them. Germline lookup yields CDR1 SGHTA and CDR2 FQGTGA. The length of the CDR3 is 15 residues. This CDR3 reads CASSSLLLGTDTQYF. DNA for the CDR3: TGTGCCAGCAGCTCCCTTCTTCTAGGAACAGATACGCAGTATTTT.

The chain employs TRBV18 and TRBJ2-1, with D possibly TRBD2 on 6 matching bases. The CDR3 has 17 residues. With 5 bases removed from V and 6 bases from J, the gap between germline ends came to 23 bases. Germline V gives CDR1 KGHSH, CDR2 LQKENI. The CDR3 loop is CASSAAGQKEMGNEQFF. CDR3 sequence (DNA): TGTGCCAGCTCAGCCGCGGGGCAAAAAGAAATGGGCAATGAGCAGTTCTTC.

This clonotype has only a few counts. The chain carries TRBV7-2 and TRBJ1-1; D uncertain. In germline, CDR1 is SGHTA, CDR2 FQGNSA. Trimming cost V 1 base and J 10 bases, with 10 bases left between them. This CDR3 has 12 amino acids. CDR3 coding DNA: TGTGCCAGCAGCTTAGTCTCGCTAGGAGCTTTCTTT. This sequence encodes CASSLVSLGAFF.

The CDR3 nucleotides are TGTGCCAGCAGCCAAGATTCGAGGGGCCTTGTCGATGAGCAGTACTTC. Protein product: CASSQDSRGLVDEQYF. The V and J genes are TRBV3-1 and TRBJ2-7, with D perhaps assigned TRBD1 or TRBD2 (5 bases each). CDR3 length: 16 residues. V was clipped by 0 bases and J by 7 bases, with 19 bases between them. Germline V gene data show CDR1 as LGHDT and CDR2 as YNNKEL (reference sequence).

This clonotype was detected only a few times. The rearrangement links TRBV5-1 to TRBJ1-1; 7 bases fit TRBD1. The CDR3 sequence is 13 residues long. The J segment lost 6 bases and the V segment lost 3 bases, leaving 5 bases of the junction unmatched. Germline V CDR1 and CDR2: SGHRS, YFSETQ. The CDR3 loop reads CASSWDSRAEAFF. The CDR3 DNA follows: TGCGCCAGCAGCTGGGACAGTAGGGCTGAAGCTTTCTTT.

The DNA for the CDR3 is TGTGCCAGCAGCCAAGATCTTGAGCGTGGCACAGATACGCAGTATTTT. The encoded protein is CASSQDLERGTDTQYF. The gene calls are TRBV4-2 and TRBJ2-3; D is unresolved. CDR1 is LGHNA, CDR2 YNFKEQ, per germline. This CDR3 region has 16 residues. Trimming took off 0 bases at V and 1 base at J, with 11 bases between the two ends.

The gene calls are TRBV2 and TRBJ2-5; D possibly corresponds to TRBD2 (6 bases). This CDR3 comprises 13 residues. V lost 3 bases to trimming and J lost 5 bases, with 10 bases between them. Per germline, CDR1 SNHLY and CDR2 FYNNEI. DNA for the CDR3: TGTGCCAGCAGTGACGCAGGGAGGGAGACCCAGTACTTC. Translated, it gives CASSDAGRETQYF.

The rearrangement joins TRBV7-9 to TRBJ2-3, with a weak D call TRBD2 (6 bases). V was cut by 5 bases and J by 0 bases, with 18 bases left in between. The CDR3 loop spans 17 amino acids. Germline CDR1 is SEHNR and CDR2 is FQNEAQ (reference sequence). The DNA of the CDR3 is TGTGCCAGCAGCCTATGGTCTGCGGGGAAGAGCACAGATACGCAGTATTTT. As protein: CASSLWSAGKSTDTQYF.

The genes are TRBV13 and TRBJ2-7; the match to TRBD2 covers 9 bases. The V segment lost 1 base and the J segment 7 bases; nucleotides outside the gene matches: 14. The CDR3 has 17 amino acids. Germline CDR1 PRHDT, CDR2 FYEKMQ (reference sequence). For the CDR3, the DNA is TGTGCCAGCAGCTTAGAGGGTAGCGGGGGAGATTACAATGAGCAGTACTTC. It codes for CASSLEGSGGDYNEQYF.

The genes are TRBV4-1 and TRBJ1-5; D is possibly TRBD1 (5 bases). V lost 1 base and J lost 9, with 22 bases in between. This CDR3 contains 17 residues. CDR1 and CDR2 from the germline V gene are MGHRA and YSYEKL. CDR3 DNA sequence: TGCGCCAGCAGCCAAGGAAAAACGGGAGCGGCCGGGGGGCCCCAGCATTTT. The encoded protein is CASSQGKTGAAGGPQHF.

The gene calls are TRBV20-1 and TRBJ2-7; D is perhaps TRBD1 or TRBD2 (5 bases each). The length of the CDR3 is 15 residues. The germline V gene has CDR1 DFQATT and CDR2 SNEGSKA (reference sequence). V dropped 5 bases and J dropped 3 bases, with 20 bases sitting between them. CDR3 sequence reads: CSAGPYGAKGYEQYF. Written as DNA, the CDR3 is TGCAGTGCTGGGCCCTACGGGGCCAAAGGCTACGAGCAGTACTTC.